A single sample is the source of the 4 T cell receptor beta chains below, sequenced in a study of CD8 T cells in ankylosing spondylitis. TCRdb re-called the 5' RACE reads with MiXCR, one entry per CDR3 protein. The table records some 37,000 distinct CDR3 sequences, approximately 17% of them present only once. Sequenced material: blood. The receptors here all came from a male donor with ankylosing spondylitis or in good health (not recorded which).

This clonotype came up a few times. This chain joins TRBV7-3 and TRBJ2-1; maybe TRBD2 (6 bases). V was cut by 5 bases and J by 8 bases, with 13 bases left in between. This CDR3 is built from 13 residues. The germline V gene encodes CDR1 SGHTA and CDR2 FQGTGA. The CDR3 region is CASSPGTFYEQFF. The CDR3 DNA reads as TGTGCCAGCAGCCCCGGGACTTTCTATGAGCAGTTCTTC.

The chain uses TRBV20-1 and TRBJ2-7; D is undetermined. CDR1 and CDR2 from the germline V gene are DFQATT and SNEGSKA (reference sequence). The CDR3 covers 12 residues. Trimming shortened V by 1 base and J by 5 bases, and 9 bases separated the two germline ends. This chain's CDR3 is CSARASIDEQYF. The CDR3 nucleotides are TGCAGTGCTAGAGCGAGTATCGACGAGCAGTACTTC.

The CDR3 nucleotides are TGTGCCAGCAGCTTAGGGCAGGGGAGGCCAGATACGCAGTATTTT. This encodes CASSLGQGRPDTQYF. The chain links TRBV7-3 to TRBJ2-3, with D perhaps assigned TRBD1 or TRBD2 (6 bases each). Looked up from germline, CDR1 is SGHTA and CDR2 is FQGTGA. The CDR3 totals 15 residues. Trimming removed 2 bases at V and 4 bases at J, with 13 bases between. Combining the CDR3 with reference TRBV7-3 and TRBJ2-3 gives the whole variable domain GAGVSQTPSNKVTEKGKYVELRCDPISGHTALYWYRQSLGQGPEFLIYFQGTGAADDSGLPNDRFFAVRPEGSVSTLKIQRTERGDSAVYLCASSLGQGRPDTQYFGPGTRLTVL.

There are many counts of this clonotype. The rearrangement uses TRBV6-2 or TRBV6-3 and TRBJ2-2; TRBD1 matches 8 bases. Germline V lookup: CDR1 MNHEY, CDR2 SVGEGT. The CDR3 consists of 15 residues. V dropped 6 bases and J dropped 1; count of bases not matched to a gene: 4. The CDR3 region has the DNA TGTGCCAGCAGCACCGGGACAGGGAACACCGGGGAGCTGTTTTTT. This translates into CASSTGTGNTGELFF.